This T cell receptor (beta chain) was identified in a study of T cell repertoires in ileal Crohn's disease. V lost 4 bases to trimming and J lost 6 bases; unmatched junction nucleotides: 7. CDR3 size: 16 residues. CDR1 is SGHRS and CDR2 is YFSETQ in the germline V gene. Here immunoSEQ multiplex PCR was the method, and the copy in TCRdb shows in-frame clones only, minus some. This sample has 11,000 to 15,000 clones, with roughly 78% found just once. The sequence was obtained from an adult with Crohn's disease. The sequenced material came from ileal tissue. This chain connects TRBV5-1 to TRBJ2-1, with TRBD2 matching 13 bases. The CDR3 loop reads CASSRWTSGSPNEQFF. CDR3 nucleotide sequence: TGCGCCAGCAGCCGGTGGACTAGCGGGAGCCCCAATGAGCAGTTCTTC.